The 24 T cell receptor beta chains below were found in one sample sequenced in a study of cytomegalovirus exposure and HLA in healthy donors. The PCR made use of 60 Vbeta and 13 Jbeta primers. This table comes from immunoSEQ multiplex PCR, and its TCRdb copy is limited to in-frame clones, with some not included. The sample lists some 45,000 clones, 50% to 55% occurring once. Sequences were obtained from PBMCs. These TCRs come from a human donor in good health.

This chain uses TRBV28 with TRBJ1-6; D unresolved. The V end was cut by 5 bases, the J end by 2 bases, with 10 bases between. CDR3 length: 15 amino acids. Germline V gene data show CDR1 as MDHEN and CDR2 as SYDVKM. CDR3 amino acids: CASSPGVTYNSPLHF. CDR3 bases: TGTGCCAGCAGTCCCGGGGTTACCTATAATTCACCCCTCCACTTT. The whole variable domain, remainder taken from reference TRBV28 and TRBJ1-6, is DVKVTQSSRYLVKRTGEKVFLECVQDMDHENMFWYRQDPGLGLRLIYFSYDVKMKEKGDIPEGYSVSREKKERFSLILESASTNQTSMYLCASSPGVTYNSPLHFGNGTRLTVT.

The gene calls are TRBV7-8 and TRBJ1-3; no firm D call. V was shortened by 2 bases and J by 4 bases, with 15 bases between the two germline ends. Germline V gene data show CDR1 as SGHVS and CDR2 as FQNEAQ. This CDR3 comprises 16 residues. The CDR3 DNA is TGTGCCAGCAGCTTAATCCCCGGGTCCTTCGGAAACACCATATATTTT. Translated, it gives CASSLIPGSFGNTIYF. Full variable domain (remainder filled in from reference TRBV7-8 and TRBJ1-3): GAGVSQSPRYKVAKRGQDVALRCDPISGHVSLFWYQQALGQGPEFLTYFQNEAQLDKSGLPSDRFFAERPEGSVSTLKIQRTQQEDSAVYLCASSLIPGSFGNTIYFGEGSWLTVV.

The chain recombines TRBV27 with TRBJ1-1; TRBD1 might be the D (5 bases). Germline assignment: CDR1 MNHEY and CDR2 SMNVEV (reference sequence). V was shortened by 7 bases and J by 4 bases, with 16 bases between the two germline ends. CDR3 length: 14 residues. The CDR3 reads CASIANRIGTEAFF. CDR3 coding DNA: TGTGCCAGCATCGCTAACAGGATCGGCACTGAAGCTTTCTTT.

CDR3 sequence reads: CASSSWTGAYEQYF. As DNA, the CDR3 is TGTGCCAGCAGCTCCTGGACAGGCGCCTACGAGCAGTACTTC. The rearrangement links TRBV7-9 to TRBJ2-7, with 7 bases identical to TRBD1. The CDR3 consists of 14 residues. Germline V gives CDR1 SEHNR, CDR2 FQNEAQ (reference sequence). The V and J ends lost 4 bases and 2 bases, in that order; junction bases with no gene match: 5.

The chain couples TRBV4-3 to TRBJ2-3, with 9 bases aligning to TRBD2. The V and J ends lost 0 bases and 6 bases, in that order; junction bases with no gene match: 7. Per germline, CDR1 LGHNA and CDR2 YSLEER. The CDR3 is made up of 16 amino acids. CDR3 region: CASSQDSRGGRDTQYF. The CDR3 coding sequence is TGCGCCAGCAGCCAAGATTCGCGGGGGGGCAGGGATACGCAGTATTTT.

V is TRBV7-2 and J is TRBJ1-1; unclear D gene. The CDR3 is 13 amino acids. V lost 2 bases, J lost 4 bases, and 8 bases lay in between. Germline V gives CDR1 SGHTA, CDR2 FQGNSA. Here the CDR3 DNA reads TGTGCCAGCAGCTTATTCGTGAGCACTGAAGCTTTCTTT. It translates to CASSLFVSTEAFF.

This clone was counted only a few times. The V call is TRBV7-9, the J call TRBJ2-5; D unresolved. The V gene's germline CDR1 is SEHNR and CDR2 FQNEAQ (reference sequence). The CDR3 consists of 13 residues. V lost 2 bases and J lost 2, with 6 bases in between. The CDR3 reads CASSLSSQETQYF. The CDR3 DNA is TGTGCCAGCAGCTTATCTTCTCAAGAGACCCAGTACTTC.

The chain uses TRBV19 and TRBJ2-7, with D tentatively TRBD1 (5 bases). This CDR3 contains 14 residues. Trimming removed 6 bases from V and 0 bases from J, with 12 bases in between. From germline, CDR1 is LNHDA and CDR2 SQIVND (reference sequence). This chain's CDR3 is CASRDTLSSYEQYF. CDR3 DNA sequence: TGTGCCAGTAGGGACACCCTGAGCTCCTACGAGCAGTACTTC.

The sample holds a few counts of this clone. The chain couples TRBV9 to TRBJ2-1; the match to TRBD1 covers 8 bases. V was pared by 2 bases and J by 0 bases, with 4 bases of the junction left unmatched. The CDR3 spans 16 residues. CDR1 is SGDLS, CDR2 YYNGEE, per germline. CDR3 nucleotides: TGTGCCAGCAGCGTGACAGGGGTCCTCTCCTACAATGAGCAGTTCTTC. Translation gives CASSVTGVLSYNEQFF.

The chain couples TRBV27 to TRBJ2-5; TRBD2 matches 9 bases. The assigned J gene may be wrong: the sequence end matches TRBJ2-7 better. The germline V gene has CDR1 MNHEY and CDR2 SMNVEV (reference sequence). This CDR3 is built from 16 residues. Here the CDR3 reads CASSLSNSGGSYEQYF. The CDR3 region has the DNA TGTGCCAGCAGTTTATCGAATAGCGGGGGCTCCTACGAGCAGTACTTC.

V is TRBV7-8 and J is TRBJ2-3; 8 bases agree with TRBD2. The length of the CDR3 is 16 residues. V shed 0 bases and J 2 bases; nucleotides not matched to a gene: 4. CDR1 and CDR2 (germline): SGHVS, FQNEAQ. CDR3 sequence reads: CASSLARAGDTDTQYF. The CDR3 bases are TGTGCCAGCAGCTTAGCCAGAGCGGGGGACACAGATACGCAGTATTTT.

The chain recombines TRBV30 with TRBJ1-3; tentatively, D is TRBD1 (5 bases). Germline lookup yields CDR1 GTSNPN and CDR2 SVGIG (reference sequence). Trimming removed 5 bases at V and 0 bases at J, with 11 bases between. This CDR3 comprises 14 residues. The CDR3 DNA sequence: TGTGCCTGGGGATCGGGGGTCTCTGGAAACACCATATATTTT. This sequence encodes CAWGSGVSGNTIYF.

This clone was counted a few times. The CDR3 sequence is CASSIGQIMNTEAFF. Here the CDR3 DNA reads TGTGCCAGCAGCATCGGACAGATTATGAACACTGAAGCTTTCTTT. The gene calls are TRBV7-9 and TRBJ1-1; D is possibly TRBD1 (6 bases). The CDR3 contains 15 residues. Deletions cut 5 bases from V and 0 bases from J, with 13 bases between. The germline gives CDR1 SEHNR, CDR2 FQNEAQ (reference sequence).

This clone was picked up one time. This chain's CDR3 is CASSSAGTSDYEQYF. The CDR3 nucleotides are TGTGCCAGCAGTTCCGCCGGGACTAGCGACTACGAGCAGTACTTC. This chain connects TRBV5-4 to TRBJ2-7; 10 nucleotides match TRBD2. Germline V gives CDR1 SGHNT, CDR2 YYREEE (reference sequence). The CDR3 is 15 amino acids. The trim removed 5 bases at V and 3 bases at J, leaving 8 bases unmatched.

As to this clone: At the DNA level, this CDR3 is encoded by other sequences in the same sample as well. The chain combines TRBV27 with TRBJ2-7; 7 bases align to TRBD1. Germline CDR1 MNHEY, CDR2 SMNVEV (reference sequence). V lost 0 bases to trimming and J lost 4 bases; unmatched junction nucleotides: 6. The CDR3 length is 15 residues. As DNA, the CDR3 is TGTGCCAGCAGTTTATCGTGGACAGGATGGTACGAGCAGTACTTC. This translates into CASSLSWTGWYEQYF.

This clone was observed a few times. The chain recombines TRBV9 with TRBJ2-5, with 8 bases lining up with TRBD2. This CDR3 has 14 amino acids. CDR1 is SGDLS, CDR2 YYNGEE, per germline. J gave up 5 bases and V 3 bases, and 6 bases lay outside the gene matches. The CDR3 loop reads CASSARRGDETQYF. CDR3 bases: TGTGCCAGCAGCGCCCGGCGGGGGGACGAGACCCAGTACTTC.

The CDR3: CASSPSGRWQETQYF. The DNA for the CDR3 is TGTGCCAGCAGCCCTAGCGGGAGGTGGCAAGAGACCCAGTACTTC. The genes are TRBV5-4 and TRBJ2-5, with TRBD2 matching over 11 bases. Trimming cost V 4 bases and J 2 bases; bases outside gene matches: 4. Germline V CDR1 and CDR2: SGHNT, YYREEE (reference sequence). This CDR3 contains 15 residues.

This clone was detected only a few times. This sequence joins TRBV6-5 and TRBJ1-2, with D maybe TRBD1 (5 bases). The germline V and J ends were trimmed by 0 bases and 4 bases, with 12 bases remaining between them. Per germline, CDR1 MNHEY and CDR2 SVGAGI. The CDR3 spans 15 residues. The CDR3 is CASSYSGRGFYGYTF. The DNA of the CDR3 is TGTGCCAGCAGTTACTCGGGGAGGGGTTTCTATGGCTACACCTTC.

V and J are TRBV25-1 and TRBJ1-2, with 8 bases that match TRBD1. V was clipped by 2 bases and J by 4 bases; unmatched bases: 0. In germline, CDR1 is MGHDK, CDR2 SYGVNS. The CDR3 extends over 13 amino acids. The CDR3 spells CASSETGGYGYTF. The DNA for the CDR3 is TGTGCCAGCAGTGAAACAGGGGGCTATGGCTACACCTTC.

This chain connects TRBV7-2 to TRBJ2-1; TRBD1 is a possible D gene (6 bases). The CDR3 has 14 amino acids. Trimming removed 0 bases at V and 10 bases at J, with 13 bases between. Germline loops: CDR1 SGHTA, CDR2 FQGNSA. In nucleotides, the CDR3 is TGTGCCAGCAGCTTAGCTAGTTCCAGGGGAGAGCAGTTCTTC. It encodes CASSLASSRGEQFF. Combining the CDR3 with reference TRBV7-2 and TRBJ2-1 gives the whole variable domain GAGVSQSPSNKVTEKGKDVELRCDPISGHTALYWYRQSLGQGLEFLIYFQGNSAPDKSGLPSDRFSAERTGGSVSTLTIQRTQQEDSAVYLCASSLASSRGEQFFGPGTRLTVL.

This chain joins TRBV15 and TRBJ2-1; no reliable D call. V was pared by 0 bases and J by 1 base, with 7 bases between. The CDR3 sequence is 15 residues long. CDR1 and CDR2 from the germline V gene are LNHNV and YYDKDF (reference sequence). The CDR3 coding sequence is TGTGCCACCAGCAGAGATGGAGTTTCCTACAATGAGCAGTTCTTC. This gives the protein CATSRDGVSYNEQFF.

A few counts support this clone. CDR3 nucleotides: TGTGCCAGCAGTGGTTCCGCAGGGCTCACTGAAGCTTTCTTT. Translating gives CASSGSAGLTEAFF. This chain connects TRBV6-1 to TRBJ1-1; TRBD1 is a possible D gene (5 bases). The CDR3 totals 14 residues. Trimming stripped 4 bases from V and 4 bases from J, with 13 bases between. CDR1 and CDR2 (germline): MNHNS, SASEGT.

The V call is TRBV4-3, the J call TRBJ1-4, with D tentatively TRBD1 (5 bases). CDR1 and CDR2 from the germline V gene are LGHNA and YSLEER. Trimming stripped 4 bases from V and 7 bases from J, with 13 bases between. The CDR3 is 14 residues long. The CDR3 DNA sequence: TGCGCCAGCAGCCGTGAAGGGGCCCGTGAAAAACTGTTTTTT. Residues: CASSREGAREKLFF.

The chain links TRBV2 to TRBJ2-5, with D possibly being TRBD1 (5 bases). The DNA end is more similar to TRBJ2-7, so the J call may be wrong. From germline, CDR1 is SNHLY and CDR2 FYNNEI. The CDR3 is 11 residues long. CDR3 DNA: TGTGCCAGCGGGGCCTACTACGAGCAGTACTTC. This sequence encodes CASGAYYEQYF.